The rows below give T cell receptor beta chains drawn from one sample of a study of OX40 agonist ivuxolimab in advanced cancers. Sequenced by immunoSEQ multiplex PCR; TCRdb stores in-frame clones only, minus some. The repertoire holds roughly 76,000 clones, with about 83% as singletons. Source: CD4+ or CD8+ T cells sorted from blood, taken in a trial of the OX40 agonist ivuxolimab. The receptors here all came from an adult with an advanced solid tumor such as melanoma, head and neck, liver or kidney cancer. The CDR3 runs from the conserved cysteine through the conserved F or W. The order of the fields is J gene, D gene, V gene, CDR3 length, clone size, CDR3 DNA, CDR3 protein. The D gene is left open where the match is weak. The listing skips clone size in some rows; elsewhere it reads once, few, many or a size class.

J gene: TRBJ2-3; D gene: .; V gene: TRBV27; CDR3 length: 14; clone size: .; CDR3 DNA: TGTGCCAGCAGTTTATCGAAGAGCTCAGATACGCAGTATTTT; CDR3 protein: CASSLSKSSDTQYF
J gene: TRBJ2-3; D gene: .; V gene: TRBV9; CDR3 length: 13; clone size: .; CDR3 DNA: TGTGCCAGCAGCGAGGCCCTCAGGGATACGCAGTATTTT; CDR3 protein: CASSEALRDTQYF
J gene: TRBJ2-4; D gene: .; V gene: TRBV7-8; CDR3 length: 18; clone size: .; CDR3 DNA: TGTGCCAGCAGCCCGATAAGGGGGCCCACTAGCGCTTGGAACATTCAGTACTTC; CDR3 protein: CASSPIRGPTSAWNIQYF
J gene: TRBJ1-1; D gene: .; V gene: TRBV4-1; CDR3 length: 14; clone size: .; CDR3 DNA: TGCGCCAGCAGCCAAGTCCCCCGATACACTGAAGCTTTCTTT; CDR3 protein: CASSQVPRYTEAFF
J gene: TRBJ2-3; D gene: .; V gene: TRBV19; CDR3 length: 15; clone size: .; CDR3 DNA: TGTGCCAGTAGTATAGTTGGGGGAAACACAGATACGCAGTATTTT; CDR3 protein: CASSIVGGNTDTQYF
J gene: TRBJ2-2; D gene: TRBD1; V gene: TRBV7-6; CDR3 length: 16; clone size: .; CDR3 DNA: TGTGCCAGCAGCTACCCCCGGGACAGGGGGACCGGGGAGCTGTTTTTT; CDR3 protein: CASSYPRDRGTGELFF
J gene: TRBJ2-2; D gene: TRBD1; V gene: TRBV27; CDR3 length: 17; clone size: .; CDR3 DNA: TGTGCCAGCAGTTTAAAGCCTGGCCAGGGGGCTACCGGGGAGCTGTTTTTT; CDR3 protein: CASSLKPGQGATGELFF
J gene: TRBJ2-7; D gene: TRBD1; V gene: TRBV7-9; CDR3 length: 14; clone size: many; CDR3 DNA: TGTGCCAGCAGCTTGACAGGGGTTCGCTACGAGCAGTACTTC; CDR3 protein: CASSLTGVRYEQYF
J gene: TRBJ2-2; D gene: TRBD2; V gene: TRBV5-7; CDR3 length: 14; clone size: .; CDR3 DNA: TGTGCCAGCGATAGCGGGGGGAGCACCGGGGAGCTGTTTTTT; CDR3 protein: CASDSGGSTGELFF
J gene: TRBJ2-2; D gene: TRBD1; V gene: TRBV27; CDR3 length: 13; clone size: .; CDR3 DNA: TGTGCCAGCAGTGACAGGGGGTCCGGGGAGCTGTTTTTT; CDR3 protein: CASSDRGSGELFF
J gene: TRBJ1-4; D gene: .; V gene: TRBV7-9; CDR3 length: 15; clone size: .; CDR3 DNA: TGTGCCAGCACCCCTGGGGGGGCGGACGATGAAAAACTGTTTTTT; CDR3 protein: CASTPGGADDEKLFF
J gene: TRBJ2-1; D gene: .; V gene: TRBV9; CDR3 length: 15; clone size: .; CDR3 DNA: TGTGCCAGCAGCGTAGGAGACTCAGCCTACAATGAGCAGTTCTTC; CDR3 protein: CASSVGDSAYNEQFF
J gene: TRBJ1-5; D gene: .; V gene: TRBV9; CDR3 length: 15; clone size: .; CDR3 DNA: TGTGCCAGCAGCGTAGAGGGGGTTAGCAATCAGCCCCAGCATTTT; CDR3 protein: CASSVEGVSNQPQHF
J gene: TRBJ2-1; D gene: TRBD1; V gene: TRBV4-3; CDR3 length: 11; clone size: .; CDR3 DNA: TGCGCCAGCAGCCGGGACAGGGTACAGTTCTTC; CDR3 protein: CASSRDRVQFF
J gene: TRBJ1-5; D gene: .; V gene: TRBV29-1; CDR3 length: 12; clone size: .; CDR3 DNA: TGCAGCGTGTCCATCAGCAATCAGCCCCAGCATTTT; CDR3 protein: CSVSISNQPQHF
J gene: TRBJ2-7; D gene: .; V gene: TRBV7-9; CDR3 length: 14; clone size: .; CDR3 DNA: TGTGCCAGCAGCTCGACTCTAGAGTCCTACGAGCAGTACTTC; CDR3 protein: CASSSTLESYEQYF
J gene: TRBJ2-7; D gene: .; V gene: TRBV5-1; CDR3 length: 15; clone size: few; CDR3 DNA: TGCGCCAGCAGCTTGGATCCTGGGGGTGGCTACGAGCAGTACTTC; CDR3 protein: CASSLDPGGGYEQYF
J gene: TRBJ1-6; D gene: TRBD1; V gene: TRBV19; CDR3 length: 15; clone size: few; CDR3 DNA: TGTGCCAGTAGTTCCGCGACAGGGATTAATTCACCCCTCCACTTT; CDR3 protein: CASSSATGINSPLHF
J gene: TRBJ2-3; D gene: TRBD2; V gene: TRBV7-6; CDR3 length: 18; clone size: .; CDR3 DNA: TGTGCCAGCAGCCCCCAGCGGGGGGGACTGCTCCCCACAGATACGCAGTATTTT; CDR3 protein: CASSPQRGGLLPTDTQYF
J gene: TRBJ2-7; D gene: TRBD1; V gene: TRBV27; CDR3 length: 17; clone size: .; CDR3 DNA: TGTGCCAGCAGTTTATCCGCTTTCCGGGACAGGGACTACGAGCAGTACTTC; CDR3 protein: CASSLSAFRDRDYEQYF
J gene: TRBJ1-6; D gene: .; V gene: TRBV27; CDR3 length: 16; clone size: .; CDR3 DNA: TGTGCCAGCAGTCCTCAACAGGGACTTTATAATTCACCCCTCCACTTT; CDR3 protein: CASSPQQGLYNSPLHF
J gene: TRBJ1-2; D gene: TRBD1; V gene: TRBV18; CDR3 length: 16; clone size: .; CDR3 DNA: TGTGCCAGCTCACCGGGGCTCACAGGGGCGAACTATGGCTACACCTTC; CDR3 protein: CASSPGLTGANYGYTF